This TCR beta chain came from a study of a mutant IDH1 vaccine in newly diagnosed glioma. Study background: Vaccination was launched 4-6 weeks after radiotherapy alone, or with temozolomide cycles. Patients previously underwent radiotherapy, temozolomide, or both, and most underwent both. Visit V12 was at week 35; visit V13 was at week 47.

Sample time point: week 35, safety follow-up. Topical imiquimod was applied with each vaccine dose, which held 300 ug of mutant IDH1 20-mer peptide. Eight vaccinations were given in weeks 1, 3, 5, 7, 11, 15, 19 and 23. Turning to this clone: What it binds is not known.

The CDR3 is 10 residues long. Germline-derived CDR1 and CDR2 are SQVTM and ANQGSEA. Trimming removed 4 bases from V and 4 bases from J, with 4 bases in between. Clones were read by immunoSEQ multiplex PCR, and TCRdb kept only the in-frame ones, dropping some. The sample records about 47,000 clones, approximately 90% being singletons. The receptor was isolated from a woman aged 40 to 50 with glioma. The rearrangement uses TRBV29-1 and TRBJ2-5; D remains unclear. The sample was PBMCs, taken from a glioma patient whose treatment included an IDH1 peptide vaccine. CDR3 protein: CSVGLETQYF. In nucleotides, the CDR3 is TGCAGCGTTGGGTTAGAGACCCAGTACTTC.